Listed below are T cell receptor beta chains from one sample, sequenced in a study of T-cell reconstitution after alpha-beta-depleted transplantation in children. TCRdb redid the calling of the PCR reads with MiXCR, one entry per CDR3 protein. The repertoire holds approximately 520,000 distinct CDR3 sequences, with roughly 11% as singletons. The sample was PBMCs, mostly from graft donor cells, taken 180 days after TCRalphabeta/CD19-depleted stem cell transplant. These receptors originate from a female patient under 10 years old who had a stem cell transplant for aplastic anemia, so the T cells may come from the graft donor. The conserved cysteine and the conserved F or W are not part of the CDR3 here. Fields, in order: V gene, J gene, CDR3 protein.

V: TRBV24-1
J: TRBJ1-1
CDR3: ATSDSRVPTEAF

V: TRBV7-3
J: TRBJ1-1
CDR3: ASSSNLNTEAF

V: TRBV6-2/TRBV6-3
J: TRBJ2-1
CDR3: ASRNNWAYNEQF

V: TRBV7-8
J: TRBJ2-3
CDR3: ASSLSRWGQGARGTDTQY

V: TRBV5-1
J: TRBJ2-2
CDR3: ASRTKTGENTGELF

V: TRBV11-2
J: TRBJ1-1
CDR3: ASSLDLISRNTEAF

V: TRBV7-9
J: TRBJ2-3
CDR3: ASSFTAGGPTDTQY

V: TRBV13
J: TRBJ2-4
CDR3: ASSDRAIQY

V: TRBV18
J: TRBJ1-1
CDR3: ASSPFTTDTEAF

V: TRBV28
J: TRBJ2-1
CDR3: ASRSVAGLGSYNEQF

V: TRBV5-1
J: TRBJ2-1
CDR3: ASSDERGNEQF

V: TRBV7-9
J: TRBJ2-1
CDR3: ASSSRVFEQF

V: TRBV14
J: TRBJ2-5
CDR3: ASSQEITGGWRETQY

V: TRBV5-1
J: TRBJ2-3
CDR3: ASNSVGGSTDTQY

V: TRBV4-2
J: TRBJ2-7
CDR3: ASSQAGLAGGGSYEQY

V: TRBV5-1
J: TRBJ2-3
CDR3: ASSRRTSAVSTDTQY

V: TRBV5-1
J: TRBJ1-5
CDR3: ASSWEGGQPQH

V: TRBV7-2
J: TRBJ2-3
CDR3: ASSYFYPSGRTRQGRADTQY

V: TRBV10-3
J: TRBJ2-4
CDR3: AISDSRHQIRENIQY

V: TRBV20-1
J: TRBJ2-3
CDR3: SASWDPRATDTQY

V: TRBV10-3
J: TRBJ2-1
CDR3: AITKTENHNEQF

V: TRBV5-6
J: TRBJ1-2
CDR3: ASSSLDRRGNGYT

V: TRBV5-1
J: TRBJ2-3
CDR3: ASSLEIAGDTQY

V: TRBV7-3
J: TRBJ2-3
CDR3: ASSLRTSGGPGDTQY

V: TRBV19
J: TRBJ2-1
CDR3: ASSSPGGRTFDEQF

V: TRBV5-1
J: TRBJ2-1
CDR3: ASRESGTSYNEQF

V: TRBV4-3
J: TRBJ2-3
CDR3: ASSQTLGETQY

V: TRBV19
J: TRBJ2-1
CDR3: ASSIYSSGRAYNEQF

V: TRBV6-1
J: TRBJ1-5
CDR3: ASRARQSAGQPQH

V: TRBV20-1
J: TRBJ2-3
CDR3: SAMSGRGLTDTQY

V: TRBV19
J: TRBJ2-7
CDR3: ASSADRSYEQY

V: TRBV7-2
J: TRBJ1-1
CDR3: ASSPWTEKNTDAF

V: TRBV28
J: TRBJ1-6
CDR3: ASSLRWELSSYNSPLH